These T cell receptor beta chains were read from a single sample in a study of healthy donors' naive CD4 and CD8 T cells. TCRdb called the reads again in MiXCR, with one record for every CDR3 protein. The sample holds about 180,000 distinct CDR3 sequences, 65% to 75% seen once. Sequencing was done on a sample of naive CD4+ and CD8+ T cells sorted from blood, pooled from several donors. These receptors were taken from a pool of human donors in good health; the sample pools cells from several healthy donors. CDR3s include the opening cysteine and the closing phenylalanine or tryptophan.

V gene	J gene	CDR3 protein
TRBV12-3/TRBV12-4	TRBJ2-7	CASSLGSLPYEQYF
TRBV29-1	TRBJ1-2	CTTWLAEGYTF
TRBV19	TRBJ2-3	CASSETSGASDTQYF
TRBV19	TRBJ2-1	CASRGLAEYNEQFF
TRBV30	TRBJ2-4	CAWSQGGRSDNIQYF
TRBV6-5	TRBJ1-4	CASSYRRARNEKLFF
TRBV19	TRBJ1-1	CASSIARDSEAFF
TRBV19	-	CASSIDRGFGLGNEQFF
TRBV29-1	TRBJ2-7	CSVKQGTLAGEQYF
TRBV6-5	TRBJ2-1	CASGPYNEQFF
TRBV27	TRBJ2-1	CASSVLARSYNEQFF
TRBV28	TRBJ2-7	CASSSDRRDFYEQYF
TRBV6-2/TRBV6-3	TRBJ2-1	CASKGYAVSFYNEQFF
TRBV18	TRBJ2-7	CASSPRGTGDSYEQYF
TRBV29-1	TRBJ1-1	CSVRVGPSEAFF
TRBV5-4	TRBJ2-5	CASTDSNQETQYF
TRBV27	TRBJ1-2	CASSFDRGDGYTF
TRBV6-5	TRBJ1-1	CASIQGGVGTEAFF
TRBV14	TRBJ2-5	CASSHSTRPQETQYF
TRBV5-1	TRBJ1-1	CASSLATGFVNTEAFF
TRBV29-1	TRBJ2-5	CSVAGQGIETQYF
TRBV19	TRBJ2-1	CASSSGINEQFF
TRBV6-5	TRBJ2-7	CASSYPGLAGEHF
TRBV2	TRBJ1-5	CASSTYVGGYQPQHF
TRBV6-5	TRBJ2-7	CASSPRDKSSYEQYF
TRBV29-1	TRBJ2-7	CSARIMGQLSYEQYF
TRBV5-6	TRBJ2-7	CASSGPVGRATYEQYF
TRBV5-1	TRBJ1-3	CTSRLGAGAGNTIYF
TRBV4-3	TRBJ2-7	CASGQASGGTGSYEQCF
TRBV5-1	TRBJ1-1	CASSVGQNTEAFF
TRBV6-5	TRBJ2-3	CASSLLYQGVGDTQYF